This T cell receptor (beta chain) was captured in a study of PD-L1 blockade in urothelial cancer. In this sample, this clone turned up a few times. The ends were cut back, 3 bases at V and 5 bases at J, with 11 bases in the middle. Germline CDR1 and CDR2: ENHRY and SYGVKD. The CDR3 extends over 14 amino acids. Each PCR had synthetic TCR analog templates added to it as a spike-in. Method: immunoSEQ multiplex PCR; TCRdb's copy keeps in-frame clones and lacks some. The sample holds approximately 52,000 clones, roughly 80% seen once. Here the sequenced sample was PBMCs, taken around atezolizumab (anti-PD-L1) treatment. V is TRBV10-3 and J is TRBJ2-1; D may be TRBD1 (6 bases). This TCR was sampled from a man between 65 and 79 years old with urothelial cancer. CDR3 amino acids: CAISEKQGNNEQFF. Written as DNA, the CDR3 is TGTGCCATCAGTGAAAAACAGGGAAACAATGAGCAGTTCTTC.